The rows below give T cell receptor beta chains drawn from one sample of a study of early T cells in non-severe SARS-CoV-2 infection. TCRdb re-called the 5' RACE reads through MiXCR, storing one row per CDR3 protein. The top ten hold over 4.5% of the sample, which has about 50,000 distinct CDR3 sequences, less than 10% seen once. The source was whole blood, collected at baseline. The receptors shown here come from an adult who was a healthcare worker with PCR-confirmed SARS-CoV-2 infection or an uninfected control (not recorded which). Both conserved end residues are part of each CDR3. The D gene is left open where the match is weak. Not every row has a clone size; where given, it reads once, few, many or a size class.

d_call j_call v_call clone_size cdr3_aa cdr3_nt
NA TRBJ2-5 TRBV2 NA CASSEGTNQESQYF TGTGCCAGCAGTGAAGGGACTAACCAAGAGTCCCAGTACTTC
NA TRBJ1-2 TRBV6-6 medium-sized CASEGENYGYTF TGTGCCAGCGAAGGGGAGAACTATGGCTACACCTTC
NA TRBJ2-1 TRBV15 few CATSRSYAGGFDNEQFF TGTGCCACCAGCAGATCCTATGCAGGGGGGTTCGACAATGAGCAGTTCTTC
TRBD2 TRBJ2-4 TRBV5-1 NA CASSSSGGSVVQYF TGCGCCAGCAGCAGCTCCGGGGGGTCGGTAGTTCAGTACTTC
NA TRBJ2-3 TRBV2 many CASSEWSDTQYF TGTGCCAGCAGTGAATGGTCAGATACGCAGTATTTT
TRBD1 TRBJ2-7 TRBV20-1 many CSARGDRFPYEQYF TGCAGTGCTAGGGGGGACAGGTTTCCCTACGAGCAGTACTTC
NA TRBJ1-1 TRBV18 NA CASLFGLNTEAFF TGTGCCAGCTTGTTCGGCCTGAACACTGAAGCTTTCTTT
NA TRBJ1-2 TRBV14 few CASSQETSVYGYTF TGTGCCAGCAGCCAAGAAACGTCGGTCTATGGCTACACCTTC
TRBD1 TRBJ1-6 TRBV20-1 few CSASTGTGRSGSPLHF TGCAGTGCTAGTACCGGGACAGGGCGTTCAGGATCACCCCTCCACTTT
TRBD2 TRBJ2-7 TRBV10-2 many CASSREGGEQYF TGCGCCAGCAGTAGAGAGGGAGGGGAGCAGTACTTC
NA TRBJ2-3 TRBV6-4 NA CASSDSAGTTDTQYF TGTGCCAGCAGTGACTCGGCCGGCACCACAGATACGCAGTATTTT
NA TRBJ1-3 TRBV6-5 NA CASSYGVEPSGNTIYF TGTGCCAGCAGTTACGGTGTGGAGCCCTCTGGAAACACCATATATTTT
NA TRBJ2-7 TRBV5-5 NA CASSFSGEYEQYF TGTGCCAGCAGCTTTTCAGGGGAGTACGAGCAGTACTTC
NA TRBJ2-2 TRBV29-1 few CSVDAGTFATGELFF TGCAGCGTTGACGCCGGGACATTCGCCACCGGGGAGCTGTTTTTT
NA TRBJ1-1 TRBV6-6 NA CASSYDGEAFF TGTGCCAGCAGTTACGACGGTGAAGCTTTCTTT
NA TRBJ2-5 TRBV2 many CASLSDKEETQYF TGTGCCAGCCTATCGGACAAAGAAGAGACCCAGTACTTC
NA TRBJ1-1 TRBV20-1 many CSARDLRGNTEAFF TGCAGTGCTAGAGATCTTCGGGGGAACACTGAAGCTTTCTTT
NA TRBJ2-7 TRBV27 few CASSRETGSSYEQYF TGTGCCAGCAGTCGAGAGACAGGAAGCTCCTACGAGCAGTACTTC
NA TRBJ2-5 TRBV7-2 few CASSPMLRSGQETQYF TGTGCCAGCAGCCCAATGCTCCGAAGCGGGCAAGAGACCCAGTACTTC
NA TRBJ1-1 TRBV6-2/TRBV6-3 few CASSYRGFNTEAFF TGTGCCAGCAGTTACCGGGGGTTCAACACTGAAGCTTTCTTT
NA TRBJ1-3 TRBV13 few CASTFWGRLDGNTIYF TGTGCCAGCACCTTTTGGGGCAGGCTAGATGGAAACACCATATATTTT
NA TRBJ1-1 TRBV7-2 NA CASSLGMGVMDTEAFF TGTGCCAGCAGCCTGGGGATGGGGGTGATGGACACTGAAGCTTTCTTT
NA TRBJ2-1 TRBV11-2 NA CASSLRLGTDNEQFF TGTGCCAGCAGCCTCAGATTAGGGACCGACAATGAGCAGTTCTTC
TRBD2 TRBJ2-1 TRBV18 few CASSPLETSGRGEQFF TGTGCCAGCTCACCACTTGAGACTAGCGGGAGGGGTGAGCAGTTCTTC
NA TRBJ1-5 TRBV19 many CASHEDRSGQPQHF TGTGCCAGTCATGAAGACAGGTCCGGTCAGCCCCAGCATTTT
NA TRBJ1-2 TRBV18 few CASSPRTALERGYTF TGTGCCAGCTCACCAAGGACAGCCTTGGAAAGGGGCTACACCTTC
NA TRBJ1-1 TRBV7-3 few CASSLVGGEATEAFF TGTGCCAGCAGCTTAGTCGGGGGTGAGGCCACTGAAGCTTTCTTT
NA TRBJ1-2 TRBV20-1 NA CSSGENYGYTF TGCAGCTCGGGGGAAAACTATGGCTACACCTTC
TRBD1 TRBJ1-6 TRBV6-5 NA CASRDRQGAPLHF TGTGCCAGCAGAGACCGACAGGGTGCACCCCTCCACTTT
TRBD1 TRBJ1-2 TRBV3-1 few CASSQGGQAGGYTF TGTGCCAGCAGCCAAGGCGGACAGGCGGGTGGCTACACCTTC
NA TRBJ2-7 TRBV18 NA CASSPGGSNYEQYF TGTGCCAGCTCACCCGGGGGATCCAACTACGAGCAGTACTTC
TRBD1 TRBJ2-7 TRBV30 NA CAWGGQGAEEQYF TGTGCCTGGGGCGGACAGGGGGCTGAGGAGCAGTACTTC
NA TRBJ2-7 TRBV6-1 few CASSELRGQKSYEQYF TGTGCCAGCAGTGAATTACGTGGACAGAAGTCCTACGAGCAGTACTTC
NA TRBJ2-3 TRBV25-1 few CASSGPLETDTQYF TGTGCCAGCAGTGGTCCTCTAGAAACAGATACGCAGTATTTT
NA TRBJ1-1 TRBV6-2/TRBV6-3 few CASSIRTPGTEAFF TGTGCCAGCAGTATACGGACCCCGGGGACTGAAGCTTTCTTT